This T cell receptor (beta chain) was profiled in a study of blood T cells in healthy people across ages. J lost 3 bases, V lost 7 bases, and 10 bases had no gene match. The CDR3 contains 15 residues. Many counts were recorded for this clonotype. Through a sample-barcoded 5' primer and a J-beta primer mix, a second PCR was run for roughly 6 to 12 cycles. Each CDR3 protein is one row after TCRdb ran MiXCR on the 5' RACE reads. The sample contains hundreds of thousands of distinct CDR3 sequences, around 48% of which appear only once. The chain carries TRBV12-3 or TRBV12-4 and TRBJ2-5, with 8 bases that match TRBD2. The sequencing input was blood. This clonotype was obtained from a man aged 25-45 years in good health. The CDR3 spells CASKGDGGAKETQYF. CDR3 in DNA: TGTGCCAGCAAAGGCGACGGGGGGGCAAAAGAGACCCAGTACTTC.